This passage covers 24 T cell receptor beta chains from one sample sequenced in a study of CD4 T cells in relation to SARS-CoV-2 and coronaviruses. Before the COVID-19 pandemic, during about 2011-2019, CD4+ T cells were taken from unexposed donors. Data came from immunoSEQ multiplex PCR; TCRdb stores just in-frame clones and leaves some out. The sample holds about 65,000 clones, approximately 87% seen once. Sample: memory CD4+ T cells from PBMCs. These TCRs come from a human donor in good health.

The chain recombines TRBV3-1 (or the pseudogene TRBV3-2) with TRBJ2-7; possibly TRBD2 for D (6 bases). In germline, CDR1 is LGHDT, CDR2 YNNKEL (reference sequence). CDR3 length: 14 residues. The V gene lost 4 bases and the J gene lost 5 bases, with 15 bases spanning the gap. DNA of the CDR3: TGTGCCAGCAGCCTAGGTGCGGGGCAGGACGAGCAGTACTTC. This encodes CASSLGAGQDEQYF.

This sequence joins TRBV27 and TRBJ2-1, with 8 bases identical to TRBD2. The V gene end was trimmed by 4 bases and the J gene end by 0 bases; junction bases not matched to a gene: 14. This CDR3 is built from 19 residues. The germline gives CDR1 MNHEY, CDR2 SMNVEV (reference sequence). The CDR3 coding sequence is TGTGCCAGCAGTTCTCGGCTAGCGGGTGCTATAAGCTCCTACAATGAGCAGTTCTTC. It translates to CASSSRLAGAISSYNEQFF.

CDR3 DNA: TGTGCCAGCAGCCTGACGCGGGTTCGTCCCCTCCACTTT. It codes for CASSLTRVRPLHF. V gene TRBV13 combines with J gene TRBJ1-6; no reliable D call. Trimming cost V 5 bases and J 13 bases, with 15 bases left between them. CDR1 is PRHDT and CDR2 is FYEKMQ in the germline V gene (reference sequence). The CDR3 totals 13 residues.

The chain recombines TRBV30 with TRBJ2-7; tentatively, D is TRBD1 (6 bases). The CDR3 has 11 amino acids. Germline CDR1 GTSNPN, CDR2 SVGIG (reference sequence). V was shortened by 4 bases and J by 9 bases, with 13 bases between the two germline ends. The CDR3 DNA reads TGTGCCTGGACGCTTGGGGGCCCGCAGTACTTC. Its translation is CAWTLGGPQYF.

The chain combines TRBV3-1 (or the pseudogene TRBV3-2) with TRBJ1-4; perhaps TRBD1 as D (5 bases). V gave up 9 bases and J gave up 5 bases, with 16 bases separating them. CDR1 is LGHDT and CDR2 is YNNKEL in the germline V gene (reference sequence). The CDR3 is 14 residues long. For the CDR3, the DNA is TGTGCCAGTTCCCTTCGGGGGGGGAATGAAAAACTGTTTTTT. Translating gives CASSLRGGNEKLFF.

The CDR3 sequence: CASSLDGDTEAFF. In DNA form, the CDR3 reads TGTGCCAGCAGCTTAGATGGAGACACTGAAGCTTTCTTT. V gene TRBV7-9 combines with J gene TRBJ1-1; the D is unclear. V lost 1 base to trimming and J lost 3 bases, with 6 bases between them. Germline V gene lookup returns CDR1 SEHNR and CDR2 FQNEAQ (reference sequence). CDR3 length: 13 amino acids.

The J gene is TRBJ1-4, the V gene TRBV6-6, with 8 bases that match TRBD1. The CDR3 runs 15 residues. Germline V gives CDR1 MNHNY, CDR2 SVGAGI (reference sequence). V shed 4 bases and J 2 bases; nucleotides not matched to a gene: 3. CDR3 residues: CASSLRQGTNEKLFF. The CDR3 region has the DNA TGTGCCAGCAGTTTGCGACAGGGGACTAATGAAAAACTGTTTTTT.

V usage is TRBV28 and J usage is TRBJ2-5, with 14 bases that match TRBD2. V lost 2 bases to trimming and J lost 1 base; unmatched junction nucleotides: 6. CDR1 and CDR2 from the germline V gene are MDHEN and SYDVKM. This CDR3 has 18 residues. The CDR3 DNA reads as TGTGCCAGCAGTTTAGGGGTGGGGACTAGCGGGAGCCAAGAGACCCAGTACTTC. As protein: CASSLGVGTSGSQETQYF.

This clone appeared a few times. CDR3 sequence reads: CASSPRTPLWYEQYF. DNA of the CDR3: TGTGCCAGCAGTCCGAGGACACCCCTTTGGTACGAGCAGTACTTC. This chain joins TRBV6-5 and TRBJ2-7; D perhaps matches TRBD1 (5 bases). Trimming cost V 5 bases and J 4 bases, with 18 bases left between them. Germline V CDR1 and CDR2: MNHEY, SVGAGI. The CDR3 is made up of 15 amino acids.

To note about this clone: This sample also contains other DNA sequences that code for the same CDR3. V and J are TRBV2 and TRBJ2-7; D uncertain. Germline loops: CDR1 SNHLY, CDR2 FYNNEI. V was trimmed by 5 bases and J by 0 bases, leaving 8 bases between them. The CDR3 contains 13 residues. The CDR3 sequence is CASSRTFSYEQYF. The CDR3 DNA is TGTGCCAGCAGTCGGACCTTCTCCTACGAGCAGTACTTC.

Remarks on this clone: The junction differs from germline at one of its ends, possibly a read error. The J gene is TRBJ1-1, the V gene TRBV6-6, with D possibly TRBD1 on 5 matching bases. The CDR3 covers 15 residues. CDR1 is MNHNY and CDR2 is SVGAGI in the germline V gene (reference sequence). DNA for the CDR3: TGTGCCAGCAGTCGCCTCGTATTAGGGGTGCACAGTCCCCACTTT. Protein sequence: CASSRLVLGVHSPHF.

The V and J genes are TRBV7-9 and TRBJ1-2, with D tentatively TRBD1 (5 bases). This CDR3 region has 13 residues. V was trimmed by 5 bases and J by 3 bases, leaving 10 bases between them. Germline CDR1 and CDR2: SEHNR and FQNEAQ (reference sequence). The CDR3 DNA sequence: TGTGCCAGCAGCGACAGTGCCTACTATGGCTACACCTTC. It yields the protein CASSDSAYYGYTF.

The CDR3 sequence is CASSISGQGSSYNSPLHF. Written as DNA, the CDR3 is TGTGCCAGTAGTATAAGCGGACAGGGAAGCTCCTATAATTCACCCCTCCACTTT. V is TRBV19 and J is TRBJ1-6, with 8 bases fitting TRBD1. Germline assignment: CDR1 LNHDA and CDR2 SQIVND (reference sequence). The CDR3 is 18 residues long. V lost 2 bases, J lost 0 bases, and 6 bases stayed unmatched.

The chain combines TRBV5-6 with TRBJ1-1, with D uncertain. V was trimmed by 1 base and J by 4 bases, leaving 8 bases between them. Germline CDR1 SGHDT, CDR2 YYEEEE. The CDR3 contains 13 residues. Here the CDR3 DNA reads TGTGCCAGCAGCTTGCACGGCCTCACTGAAGCTTTCTTT. Its translation is CASSLHGLTEAFF. The entire variable domain, with the rest obtained from reference TRBV5-6 and TRBJ1-1, is as follows: DAGVTQSPTHLIKTRGQQVTLRCSPKSGHDTVSWYQQALGQGPQFIFQYYEEEERQRGNFPDRFSGHQFPNYSSELNVNALLLGDSALYLCASSLHGLTEAFFGQGTRLTVV.

The V call is TRBV19, the J call TRBJ1-2; D perhaps matches TRBD1 (6 bases). The CDR3 sequence is 13 residues long. V shed 3 bases and J shed 8 bases, with 13 bases lying between them. Germline-derived CDR1 and CDR2 are LNHDA and SQIVND (reference sequence). The CDR3 spells CASSILRGAGYTF. CDR3 nucleotide sequence: TGTGCCAGTAGTATTCTCCGGGGGGCAGGCTACACCTTC.

The genes are TRBV5-1 and TRBJ2-2; 10 nucleotides align to TRBD2. Looked up from germline, CDR1 is SGHRS and CDR2 is YFSETQ. J lost 4 bases, V lost 2 bases, and 2 bases had no gene match. CDR3 length: 15 residues. As DNA, the CDR3 is TGCGCCAGCAGCTTACCTAGCGGGGGCACCGGGGAGCTGTTTTTT. As protein: CASSLPSGGTGELFF. The whole variable domain, filled in from reference TRBV5-1 and TRBJ2-2, reads KAGVTQTPRYLIKTRGQQVTLSCSPISGHRSVSWYQQTPGQGLQFLFEYFSETQRNKGNFPGRFSGRQFSNSRSEMNVSTLELGDSALYLCASSLPSGGTGELFFGEGSRLTVL.

J is TRBJ1-5 and V is TRBV6-4; D is ambiguous. The CDR3 is 17 residues long. Germline CDR1 is MRHNA and CDR2 is SNTAGT. V lost 2 bases and J lost 0, with 14 bases in between. The chain's CDR3 is CASSDLQHSYSNQPQHF. CDR3 DNA sequence: TGTGCCAGCAGTGACCTACAGCACTCCTATAGCAATCAGCCCCAGCATTTT.

In its sample, this clone was seen a few times. V is TRBV25-1 and J is TRBJ1-3; D unclear. The CDR3 covers 12 residues. The V and J ends lost 4 bases and 1 base respectively, with 2 bases between them. Germline CDR1 is MGHDK and CDR2 is SYGVNS. The CDR3 loop reads CASSGSGNTIYF. In DNA form, the CDR3 reads TGTGCCAGCAGTGGTTCTGGAAACACCATATATTTT.

The rearrangement links TRBV30 to TRBJ1-5; a possible D gene is TRBD1 (6 bases). CDR3 length equals 14 residues. Per germline, CDR1 GTSNPN and CDR2 SVGIG (reference sequence). The ends were cut back, 2 bases at V and 6 bases at J, with 14 bases in the middle. The CDR3 region has the DNA TGTGCCTGGAGTCCAAGAGGGGGGAGTCAGCCCCAGCATTTT. Its translation: CAWSPRGGSQPQHF.

The chain combines TRBV4-2 with TRBJ2-5; D gene ambiguous. Per germline, CDR1 LGHNA and CDR2 YNFKEQ. V was trimmed by 0 bases and J by 4 bases, leaving 9 bases between them. CDR3 size: 14 residues. The CDR3 nucleotides are TGTGCCAGCAGCCAAGATCAGCGTGGAGAGACCCAGTACTTC. This encodes CASSQDQRGETQYF.

This clone was recorded once. V usage is TRBV20-1 and J usage is TRBJ2-7; D call uncertain. With 3 bases removed from V and 0 bases from J, the gap between germline ends came to 12 bases. The germline CDR1 and CDR2 sequences are DFQATT and SNEGSKA (reference sequence). This CDR3 comprises 14 residues. The CDR3 sequence is CSASLQADSYEQYF. In nucleotides, the CDR3 is TGCAGTGCTAGTCTCCAAGCCGACTCCTACGAGCAGTACTTC.

This clone was observed a few times. V and J are TRBV7-9 and TRBJ1-1, with a weak D call TRBD1 (5 bases). This CDR3 comprises 12 residues. The ends were cut back, 8 bases at V and 5 bases at J, with 12 bases in the middle. Germline CDR1 is SEHNR and CDR2 is FQNEAQ (reference sequence). This CDR3 reads CASGAEGTEAFF. In DNA, the CDR3 is TGTGCCAGCGGGGCAGAAGGTACTGAAGCTTTCTTT.

This clone was seen just once. For the CDR3, the DNA is TGCAGCGCACTGACGGGGACAGACTATGGCTACACCTTC. This translates into CSALTGTDYGYTF. This chain uses TRBV29-1 with TRBJ1-2, with TRBD1 identical over 7 bases. J lost 3 bases, V lost 7 bases, and 8 bases had no gene match. CDR1 and CDR2 from the germline V gene are SQVTM and ANQGSEA. CDR3 length: 13 amino acids.

This clone occurred a few times. CDR3 DNA: TGTGCCTGGGGGACAGGCAATTCACCCCTCCACTTT. Amino acids: CAWGTGNSPLHF. J is TRBJ1-6 and V is TRBV30; 8 bases agree with TRBD1. Trimming removed 5 bases from V and 7 bases from J; junction bases left unmatched: 1. Germline lookup yields CDR1 GTSNPN and CDR2 SVGIG (reference sequence). This CDR3 contains 12 residues.